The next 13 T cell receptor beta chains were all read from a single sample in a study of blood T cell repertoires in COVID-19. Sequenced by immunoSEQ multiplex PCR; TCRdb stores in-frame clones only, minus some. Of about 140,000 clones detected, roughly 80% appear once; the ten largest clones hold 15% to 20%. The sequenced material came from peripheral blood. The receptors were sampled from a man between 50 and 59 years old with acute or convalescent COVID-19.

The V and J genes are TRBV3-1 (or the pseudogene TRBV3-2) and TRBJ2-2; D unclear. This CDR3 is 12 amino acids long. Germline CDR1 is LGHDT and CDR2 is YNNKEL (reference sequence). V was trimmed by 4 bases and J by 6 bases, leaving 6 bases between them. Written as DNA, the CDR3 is TGTGCCAGCAGCCCGACTCCCGGGGAGCTGTTTTTT. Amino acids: CASSPTPGELFF.

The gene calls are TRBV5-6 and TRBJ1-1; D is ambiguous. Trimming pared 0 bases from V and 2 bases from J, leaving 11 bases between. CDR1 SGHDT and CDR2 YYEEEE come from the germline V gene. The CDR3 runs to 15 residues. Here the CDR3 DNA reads TGTGCCAGCAGCTTGGTGCAGTCCAGAAACACTGAAGCTTTCTTT. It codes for CASSLVQSRNTEAFF.

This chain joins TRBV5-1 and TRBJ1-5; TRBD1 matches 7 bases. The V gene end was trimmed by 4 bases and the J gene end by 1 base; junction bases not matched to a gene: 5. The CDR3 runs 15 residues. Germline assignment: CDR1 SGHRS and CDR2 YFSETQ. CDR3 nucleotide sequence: TGCGCCAGCAGCCACGGGACAGAAAGCAATCAGCCCCAGCATTTT. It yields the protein CASSHGTESNQPQHF.

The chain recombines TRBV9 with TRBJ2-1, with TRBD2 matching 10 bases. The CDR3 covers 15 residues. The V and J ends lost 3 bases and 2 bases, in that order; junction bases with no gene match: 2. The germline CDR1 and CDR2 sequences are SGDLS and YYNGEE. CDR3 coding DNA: TGTGCCAGCAGCGAGCGGGGGGGACCCTACAATGAGCAGTTCTTC. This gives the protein CASSERGGPYNEQFF.

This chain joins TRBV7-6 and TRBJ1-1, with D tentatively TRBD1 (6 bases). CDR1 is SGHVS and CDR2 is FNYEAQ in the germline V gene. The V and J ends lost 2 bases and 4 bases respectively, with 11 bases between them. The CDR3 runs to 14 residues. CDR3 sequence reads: CASSLREGGTEAFF. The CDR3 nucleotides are TGTGCCAGCAGCTTAAGGGAAGGGGGCACTGAAGCTTTCTTT.

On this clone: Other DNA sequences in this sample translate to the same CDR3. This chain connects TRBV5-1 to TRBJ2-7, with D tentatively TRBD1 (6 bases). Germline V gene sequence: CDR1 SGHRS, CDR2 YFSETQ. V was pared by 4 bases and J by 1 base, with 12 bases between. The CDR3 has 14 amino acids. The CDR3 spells CASSPLGHSYEQYF. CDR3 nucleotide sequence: TGCGCCAGCAGCCCCTTGGGACATTCCTACGAGCAGTACTTC. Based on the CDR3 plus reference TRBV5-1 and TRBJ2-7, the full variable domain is KAGVTQTPRYLIKTRGQQVTLSCSPISGHRSVSWYQQTPGQGLQFLFEYFSETQRNKGNFPGRFSGRQFSNSRSEMNVSTLELGDSALYLCASSPLGHSYEQYFGPGTRLTVT.

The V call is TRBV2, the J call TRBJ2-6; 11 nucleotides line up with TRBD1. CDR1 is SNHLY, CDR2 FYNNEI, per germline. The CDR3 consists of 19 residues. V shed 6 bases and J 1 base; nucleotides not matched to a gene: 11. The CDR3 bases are TGTGCCAGCAGGGGAGAAACCGGGACAGGGGGTTCTGGGGCCAACGTCCTGACTTTC. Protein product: CASRGETGTGGSGANVLTF.

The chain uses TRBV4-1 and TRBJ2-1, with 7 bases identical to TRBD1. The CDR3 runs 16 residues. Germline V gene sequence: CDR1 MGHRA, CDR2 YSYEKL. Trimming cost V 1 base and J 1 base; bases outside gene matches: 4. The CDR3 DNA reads TGCGCCAGCAGCCAAGTGACAGGGTGGTCCTACAATGAGCAGTTCTTC. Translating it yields CASSQVTGWSYNEQFF.

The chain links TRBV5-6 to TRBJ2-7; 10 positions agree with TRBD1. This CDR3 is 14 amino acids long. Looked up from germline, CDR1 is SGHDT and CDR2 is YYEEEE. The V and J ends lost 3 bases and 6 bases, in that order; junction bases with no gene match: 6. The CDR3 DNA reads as TGTGCCAGCAGCTCTTCGGGACAGGGGCGCGAGCAGTACGTC. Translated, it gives CASSSSGQGREQYV.

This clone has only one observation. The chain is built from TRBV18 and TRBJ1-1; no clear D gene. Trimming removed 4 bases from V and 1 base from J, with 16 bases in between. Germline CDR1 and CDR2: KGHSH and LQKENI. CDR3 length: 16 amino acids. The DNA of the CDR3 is TGTGCCAGCTCACGAGATTGGCTGGGCTCGAACACTGAAGCTTTCTTT. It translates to CASSRDWLGSNTEAFF.

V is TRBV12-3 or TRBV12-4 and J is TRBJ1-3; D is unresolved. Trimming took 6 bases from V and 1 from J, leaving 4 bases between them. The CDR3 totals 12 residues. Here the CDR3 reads CASSPSGNTIYF. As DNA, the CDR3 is TGTGCCAGCAGCCCATCTGGAAACACCATATATTTT.

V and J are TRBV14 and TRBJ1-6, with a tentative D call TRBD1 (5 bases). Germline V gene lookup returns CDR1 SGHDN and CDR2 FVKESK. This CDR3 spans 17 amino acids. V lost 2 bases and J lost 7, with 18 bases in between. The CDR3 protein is CASSQIWGPVSNSPLHF. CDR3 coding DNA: TGTGCCAGCAGCCAAATCTGGGGCCCAGTAAGCAATTCACCCCTCCACTTT.

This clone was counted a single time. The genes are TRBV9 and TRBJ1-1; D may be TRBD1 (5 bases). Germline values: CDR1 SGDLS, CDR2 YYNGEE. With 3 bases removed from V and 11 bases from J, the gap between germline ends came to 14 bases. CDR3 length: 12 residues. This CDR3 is CASSAPGGTAFF. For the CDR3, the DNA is TGTGCCAGCAGCGCTCCGGGGGGGACGGCTTTCTTT. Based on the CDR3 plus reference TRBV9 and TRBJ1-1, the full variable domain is DSGVTQTPKHLITATGQRVTLRCSPRSGDLSVYWYQQSLDQGLQFLIQYYNGEERAKGNILERFSAQQFPDLHSELNLSSLELGDSALYFCASSAPGGTAFFGQGTRLTVV.